These 4 T cell receptor beta chains were sequenced from one sample in a study of T cell responses to AZD1222 COVID-19 vaccine (dated by TCRdb to about 2021). This specimen's time point label, interpreted: baseline before first vaccination. The method behind the library was the immunoSEQ multiplex PCR assay. As stored in TCRdb, this immuneACCESS dataset retains in-frame rearrangements with V and J assigned. A fraction of the clones does not appear; measured against another copy, unresolved V genes explain less than half of the discrepancy, and the remainder lacks a known reason. For this sample there are approximately 64,000 clones; 84% appear just once. About 10% of the sample lies in the top ten. Material: peripheral blood, obtained on day 0 of AZD1222 vaccination. Every receptor here comes from an adult in good health.

V usage is TRBV7-9 and J usage is TRBJ1-5, with TRBD1 as a possible D gene (5 bases). CDR1 and CDR2 from the germline V gene are SEHNR and FQNEAQ (reference sequence). This CDR3 comprises 15 residues. V dropped 1 base and J dropped 6 bases, with 13 bases sitting between them. In DNA, the CDR3 is TGTGCCAGCAGCTTAGGGCAGGGAGTGGTTCAGCCCCAGCATTTT. This encodes CASSLGQGVVQPQHF.

The chain couples TRBV5-6 to TRBJ1-5, with D maybe TRBD1 (5 bases). Trimming cost V 4 bases and J 10 bases, with 15 bases left between them. CDR3 length: 13 residues. Germline-derived CDR1 and CDR2 are SGHDT and YYEEEE. CDR3 region: CASSLHFRDPQHF. The DNA of the CDR3 is TGTGCCAGCAGCCTCCACTTCCGGGACCCCCAGCATTTT.

The chain combines TRBV10-1 with TRBJ2-1; D is unresolved. Germline-derived CDR1 and CDR2 are WNHNN and SYGVQD (reference sequence). The V and J ends lost 6 bases and 0 bases respectively, with 15 bases between them. This CDR3 region has 16 residues. The CDR3 nucleotides read TGCGCCAGCAGCAAAATTCGGGTTAGCTCCTACAATGAGCAGTTCTTC. This sequence encodes CASSKIRVSSYNEQFF.

This clone was seen a single time. The V call is TRBV30, the J call TRBJ2-1; D is perhaps TRBD2 (5 bases). Trimming took 0 bases from V and 7 from J, leaving 10 bases between them. Germline V gene data show CDR1 as GTSNPN and CDR2 as SVGIG (reference sequence). The CDR3 runs to 13 residues. This CDR3 reads CAWSVLLANEQFF. The CDR3 DNA sequence: TGTGCCTGGAGTGTATTGCTAGCTAATGAGCAGTTCTTC.